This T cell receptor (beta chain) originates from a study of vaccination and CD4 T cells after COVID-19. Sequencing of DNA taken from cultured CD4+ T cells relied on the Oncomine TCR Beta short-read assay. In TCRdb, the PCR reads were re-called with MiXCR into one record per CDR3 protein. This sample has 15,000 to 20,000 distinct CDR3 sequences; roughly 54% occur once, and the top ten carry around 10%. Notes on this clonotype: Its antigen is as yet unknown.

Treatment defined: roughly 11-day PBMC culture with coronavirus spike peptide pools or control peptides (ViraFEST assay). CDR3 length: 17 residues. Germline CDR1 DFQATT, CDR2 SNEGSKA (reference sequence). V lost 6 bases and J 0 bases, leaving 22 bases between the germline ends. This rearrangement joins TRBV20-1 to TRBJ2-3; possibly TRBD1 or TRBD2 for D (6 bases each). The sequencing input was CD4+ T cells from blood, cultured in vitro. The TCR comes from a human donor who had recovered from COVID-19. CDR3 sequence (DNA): TGCAGTGCCCGACCAGTATCAGGGGACTCTAGCACAGATACGCAGTATTTT. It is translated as CSARPVSGDSSTDTQYF.